The 17 T cell receptor beta chains below all came from one sample that was sequenced in a study of identical twins. Via MiXCR, TCRdb re-called the 5' RACE reads, giving one row per CDR3 protein. Of more than 1.5 million distinct CDR3 sequences in the sample, 25% to 35% are singletons; the top ten hold roughly 0.3%. Sequences were obtained from cord blood. These receptors were obtained from a newborn girl in good health.

The CDR3 loop reads CASSIKDGITDTQYF. Written as DNA, the CDR3 is TGTGCCAGCAGCATTAAGGACGGAATCACAGATACGCAGTATTTT. The V call is TRBV7-2, the J call TRBJ2-3, with D unresolved. The CDR3 has 15 amino acids. Looked up from germline, CDR1 is SGHTA and CDR2 is FQGNSA. Between the trimmed V and J ends, which lost 5 bases and 2 bases, there was a span of 14 bases. Full variable domain (outside the CDR3, taken from reference TRBV7-2 and TRBJ2-3): GAGVSQSPSNKVTEKGKDVELRCDPISGHTALYWYRQSLGQGLEFLIYFQGNSAPDKSGLPSDRFSAERTGGSVSTLTIQRTQQEDSAVYLCASSIKDGITDTQYFGPGTRLTVL.

This clonotype was picked up a small number of times. V is TRBV4-1 and J is TRBJ2-3, with D maybe TRBD2 (6 bases). Trimming pared 2 bases from V and 4 bases from J, leaving 13 bases between. CDR3 length: 15 residues. Germline lookup yields CDR1 MGHRA and CDR2 YSYEKL. CDR3 loop: CASSQSPPGADTQYF. For the CDR3, the DNA is TGCGCCAGCAGCCAATCCCCCCCGGGAGCAGATACGCAGTATTTT.

The V gene is TRBV5-4, the J gene TRBJ2-1; 13 bases are a match to TRBD2. The ends lost 3 bases at V and 5 bases at J; junction bases unmatched: 5. Germline CDR1 SGHNT, CDR2 YYREEE (reference sequence). This CDR3 spans 16 amino acids. The CDR3 loop is CASSSGLAGRDNEQFF. The CDR3, as DNA: TGTGCCAGCAGCTCGGGACTAGCGGGGAGAGACAATGAGCAGTTCTTC.

Comment on this clonotype: At one end, the junction sequence differs from germline, possibly due to a read error. The chain links TRBV5-1 to TRBJ2-1; 9 bases match TRBD1. Germline V gene lookup returns CDR1 SGHRS and CDR2 YFSETQ. The CDR3 spans 15 residues. The CDR3 DNA sequence: TGCGCCAGCAGCTTGGGGGGGACAGGGAACAATGAGCGGTTCTTC. Translating it yields CASSLGGTGNNERFF.

This clonotype was seen more than once but under ten times. The V and J genes are TRBV28 and TRBJ2-7; 7 nucleotides agree with TRBD2. V lost 3 bases, J lost 0 bases, and 8 bases stayed unmatched. Germline CDR1 MDHEN, CDR2 SYDVKM. The CDR3 sequence is 16 residues long. The chain's CDR3 is CASSLPWASGSYEQYF. The CDR3 DNA is TGTGCCAGCAGTTTGCCCTGGGCTAGCGGCTCCTACGAGCAGTACTTC.

This chain links TRBV27 with TRBJ2-1; 14 bases map to TRBD2. J lost 10 bases, V lost 5 bases, and 7 bases had no gene match. Germline CDR1 reads MNHEY; CDR2 reads SMNVEV (reference sequence). The CDR3 totals 15 residues. The CDR3 nucleotides are TGTGCCAGCAGTCGTAGGGGACTAGCGGGGGACGAGCAGTTCTTC. This sequence encodes CASSRRGLAGDEQFF.

The V call is TRBV12-3 or TRBV12-4, the J call TRBJ2-4; TRBD1 agrees at 12 bases. With the DNA end fitting TRBJ2-7 better, the J assignment may be wrong. This CDR3 region has 15 residues. This chain's CDR3 is CASSLGGQGAFEQYF. The CDR3, as DNA: TGTGCCAGCAGTTTAGGGGGACAGGGGGCGTTCGAGCAGTACTTC.

The chain joins TRBV28 to TRBJ2-1; 7 bases fit TRBD1. The trim removed 9 bases at V and 8 bases at J, leaving 13 bases unmatched. CDR1 is MDHEN, CDR2 SYDVKM, per germline. The CDR3 length is 14 residues. The CDR3 coding sequence is TGTGCCAGTACTAGACAGGGCCTCAGGGATGAGCAGTTCTTC. Translated, it gives CASTRQGLRDEQFF.

This clonotype occurred a few times. This sequence joins TRBV25-1 and TRBJ2-6; D possibly corresponds to TRBD1 (6 bases). V was shortened by 1 base and J by 0 bases, with 7 bases between the two germline ends. CDR1 and CDR2 from the germline V gene are MGHDK and SYGVNS. The CDR3 loop spans 16 amino acids. The CDR3 bases are TGTGCCAGCAGTGAATTGGGGGCCTCTGGGGCCAACGTCCTGACTTTC. Translating gives CASSELGASGANVLTF.

The gene calls are TRBV20-1 and TRBJ2-7, with 7 bases fitting TRBD2. There are 15 residues in the CDR3. The germline CDR1 and CDR2 sequences are DFQATT and SNEGSKA (reference sequence). J gave up 3 bases and V 3 bases, and 11 bases lay outside the gene matches. The CDR3 DNA follows: TGCAGTGCTAGTCAGGTTGCTAGCGGCAACTACGAGCAGTACTTC. This sequence encodes CSASQVASGNYEQYF.

CDR3 coding DNA: TGTGCCAGTGAGAGGAGCTCCTACGAGCAGTACTTC. Residues: CASERSSYEQYF. The genes are TRBV6-1 and TRBJ2-7; D unclear. Germline V gene sequence: CDR1 MNHNS, CDR2 SASEGT. V lost 9 bases and J 0 bases, leaving 9 bases between the germline ends. This CDR3 contains 12 residues.

Remarks on this clonotype: One end of the junction does not line up with germline, which may come from a read error. The V call is TRBV15, the J call TRBJ1-2, with 11 nucleotides matching TRBD1. Germline CDR1 is LNHNV and CDR2 is YYDKDF (reference sequence). This CDR3 region has 18 residues. In DNA, the CDR3 is TGTGCCACCGGCAGAGATCGGGGACAGGGGGTTATGGACTATGGCTACACCTTC. It yields the protein CATGRDRGQGVMDYGYTF.

The chain uses TRBV12-3 or TRBV12-4 and TRBJ1-1; no clear D gene. The CDR3 totals 14 residues. Between the trimmed V and J ends, which lost 7 bases and 0 bases, there was a span of 12 bases. CDR3 DNA sequence: TGTGCCAGCATCCCCGGTGGGGTGAACACTGAAGCTTTCTTT. Translation gives CASIPGGVNTEAFF.

This clonotype was counted many times. The genes are TRBV29-1 and TRBJ2-7; 10 bases agree with TRBD1. This CDR3 comprises 14 residues. Germline CDR1 is SQVTM and CDR2 is ANQGSEA. V shed 7 bases, J shed 0 bases, and the junction held 6 bases outside the gene matches. CDR3 amino acids: CSGPGQGFSYEQYF. The CDR3 bases are TGCAGCGGACCGGGACAGGGGTTCTCCTACGAGCAGTACTTC.

A few counts support this clonotype. V usage is TRBV11-2 and J usage is TRBJ2-1; 7 nucleotides agree with TRBD2. The CDR3 covers 16 residues. V trimming: 5 bases; J trimming: 1 base; junction bases outside the gene matches: 8. Germline CDR1 and CDR2: SGHAT and FQNNGV. This CDR3 is CASSTGGGRSYNEQFF. The CDR3 nucleotides are TGTGCCAGCAGCACGGGAGGAGGACGATCCTACAATGAGCAGTTCTTC.

The rearrangement uses TRBV4-2 and TRBJ1-3, with D possibly TRBD1 on 6 matching bases. Germline V CDR1 and CDR2: LGHNA, YNFKEQ. CDR3 length: 16 residues. Trimming stripped 0 bases from V and 3 bases from J, with 12 bases between. This CDR3 reads CASSQDRGRGGNTIYF. The CDR3 DNA reads TGTGCCAGCAGCCAAGATAGAGGCAGGGGTGGAAACACCATATATTTT.

This rearrangement joins TRBV7-2 to TRBJ2-1; the D gene could be TRBD1 or TRBD2 (5 bases each). The CDR3 totals 14 residues. Germline CDR1 SGHTA, CDR2 FQGNSA. Trimming left V 0 bases short and J 8 bases short, with 11 bases between. The CDR3 DNA sequence: TGTGCCAGCAGCTTAGCGGGGGTCAACGATGAGCAGTTCTTC. It is translated as CASSLAGVNDEQFF.